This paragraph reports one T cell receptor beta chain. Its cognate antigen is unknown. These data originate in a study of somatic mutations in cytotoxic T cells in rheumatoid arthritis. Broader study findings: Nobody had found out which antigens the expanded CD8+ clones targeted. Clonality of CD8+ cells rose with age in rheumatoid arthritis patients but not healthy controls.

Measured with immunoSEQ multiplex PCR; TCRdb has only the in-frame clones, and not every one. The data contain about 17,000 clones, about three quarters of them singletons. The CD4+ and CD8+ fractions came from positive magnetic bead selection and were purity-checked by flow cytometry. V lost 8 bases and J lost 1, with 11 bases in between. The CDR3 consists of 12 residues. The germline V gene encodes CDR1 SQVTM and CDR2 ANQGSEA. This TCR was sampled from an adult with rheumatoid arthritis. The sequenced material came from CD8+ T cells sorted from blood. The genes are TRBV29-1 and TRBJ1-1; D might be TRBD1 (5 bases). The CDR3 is CSTDTRNTEAFF. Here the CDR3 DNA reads TGCAGCACGGACACTAGGAACACTGAAGCTTTCTTT. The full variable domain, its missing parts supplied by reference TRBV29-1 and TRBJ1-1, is SAVISQKPSRDICQRGTSLTIQCQVDSQVTMMFWYRQQPGQSLTLIATANQGSEATYESGFVIDKFPISRPNLTFSTLTVSNMSPEDSSIYLCSTDTRNTEAFFGQGTRLTVV.